The 8 T cell receptor beta chains below were found in one sample sequenced in a study of long-term antiretroviral therapy in people with HIV. Survey level was the resolution at which the v3.0 immunoSEQ assay ran. The data were produced by immunoSEQ multiplex PCR, yet TCRdb's version contains in-frame clones alone and is incomplete. Of tens of thousands of clones listed, about 85% are singletons. Here the sequenced sample was unsorted PBMCs, taken 1.1 years after starting antiretroviral therapy. Receptor source: a man in his late teens or twenties with HIV.

The chain joins TRBV5-6 to TRBJ1-3, with unresolved D. Trimming removed 0 bases from V and 0 bases from J, with 13 bases in between. The CDR3 length is 17 residues. Germline-derived CDR1 and CDR2 are SGHDT and YYEEEE. The CDR3 region is CASSLAKEVLSGNTIYF. The CDR3 DNA is TGTGCCAGCAGCTTGGCCAAGGAGGTTCTCTCTGGAAACACCATATATTTT.

This clone appeared once. The chain recombines TRBV4-1 with TRBJ1-2; D is uncertain. V was trimmed by 3 bases and J by 2 bases, leaving 16 bases between them. Germline assignment: CDR1 MGHRA and CDR2 YSYEKL. The CDR3 loop spans 16 amino acids. DNA for the CDR3: TGCGCCAGCAGCCACTTCCTGGGGAGTGGAAACTATGGCTACACCTTC. This gives the protein CASSHFLGSGNYGYTF.

The chain links TRBV7-9 to TRBJ2-7; the D gene could be TRBD1 or TRBD2 (6 bases each). With 0 bases removed from V and 4 bases from J, the gap between germline ends came to 10 bases. This CDR3 region has 14 residues. Germline V gene data show CDR1 as SEHNR and CDR2 as FQNEAQ (reference sequence). The CDR3: CASSLAGGSYEQYF. DNA for the CDR3: TGTGCCAGCAGCTTAGCGGGGGGCTCATACGAGCAGTACTTC. Drawing the rest from reference TRBV7-9 and TRBJ2-7, the complete variable domain is DTGVSQNPRHKITKRGQNVTFRCDPISEHNRLYWYRQTLGQGPEFLTYFQNEAQLEKSRLLSDRFSAERPKGSFSTLEIQRTEQGDSAMYLCASSLAGGSYEQYFGPGTRLTVT.

CDR3 sequence (DNA): TGTGCCAGCAGTTACACCGGGACTAGCGGGGAAGAGACCCAGTACTTC. Translated, it gives CASSYTGTSGEETQYF. The chain has TRBV6-5 and TRBJ2-5, with 13 bases lining up with TRBD2. After removal of 2 bases from V and 3 bases from J, the junction contained 3 bases not matched to a gene. This CDR3 is built from 16 residues. Germline values: CDR1 MNHEY, CDR2 SVGAGI.

V is TRBV19 and J is TRBJ2-7; weak D call: TRBD2 (6 bases). Trimming stripped 4 bases from V and 3 bases from J, with 16 bases between. This CDR3 region has 15 residues. Germline V gene sequence: CDR1 LNHDA, CDR2 SQIVND (reference sequence). The CDR3 sequence is CASSKGAGSSYEQYF. The CDR3 bases are TGTGCCAGTAGTAAGGGAGCGGGTAGCAGCTACGAGCAGTACTTC.

The genes are TRBV9 and TRBJ1-3, with unresolved D. This CDR3 is built from 14 residues. In germline, CDR1 is SGDLS, CDR2 YYNGEE. Trimming removed 4 bases at V and 0 bases at J, with 8 bases between. CDR3 DNA sequence: TGTGCCAGCAGCTCAGGTTCCTCTGGAAACACCATATATTTT. Amino acid sequence: CASSSGSSGNTIYF.

This clone was counted once. The V gene is TRBV5-6, the J gene TRBJ2-5; 12 bases are a match to TRBD2. The ends lost 5 bases at V and 5 bases at J; junction bases unmatched: 7. The CDR3 is 15 residues long. Germline values: CDR1 SGHDT, CDR2 YYEEEE. The DNA for the CDR3 is TGTGCCAGCAGAACTAGCGGGGGGCTCCCTGAGACCCAGTACTTC. This sequence encodes CASRTSGGLPETQYF.

The chain joins TRBV2 to TRBJ2-5; maybe TRBD2 (5 bases). CDR3 size: 11 residues. V lost 8 bases and J lost 5, with 9 bases in between. The germline V gene encodes CDR1 SNHLY and CDR2 FYNNEI. The CDR3 DNA sequence: TGTGCCAGCCAGGAGGTGGAGACCCAGTACTTC. Translating gives CASQEVETQYF.